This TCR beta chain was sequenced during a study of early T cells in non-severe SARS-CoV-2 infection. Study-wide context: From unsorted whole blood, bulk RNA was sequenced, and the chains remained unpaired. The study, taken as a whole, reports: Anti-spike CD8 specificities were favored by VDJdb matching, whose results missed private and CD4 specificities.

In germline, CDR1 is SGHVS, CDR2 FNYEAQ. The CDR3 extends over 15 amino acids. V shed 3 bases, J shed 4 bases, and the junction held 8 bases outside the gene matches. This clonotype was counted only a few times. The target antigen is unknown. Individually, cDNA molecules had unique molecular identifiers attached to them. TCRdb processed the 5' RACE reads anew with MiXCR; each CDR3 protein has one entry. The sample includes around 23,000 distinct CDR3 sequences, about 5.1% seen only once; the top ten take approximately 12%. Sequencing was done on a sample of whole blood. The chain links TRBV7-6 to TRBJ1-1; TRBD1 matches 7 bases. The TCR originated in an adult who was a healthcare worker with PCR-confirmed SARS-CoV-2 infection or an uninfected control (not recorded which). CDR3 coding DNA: TGTGCCAGCAGCTTGGGGACAGCGGTTGGCACTGAAGCTTTCTTT. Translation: CASSLGTAVGTEAFF. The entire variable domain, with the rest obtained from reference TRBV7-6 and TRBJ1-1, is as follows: GAGVSQSPRYKVTKRGQDVALRCDPISGHVSLYWYRQALGQGPEFLTYFNYEAQQDKSGLPNDRFSAERPEGSISTLTIQRTEQRDSAMYRCASSLGTAVGTEAFFGQGTRLTVV.